Sequencing of this TCR beta chain was carried out in a study of cytomegalovirus exposure and HLA in healthy donors. The PCR made use of 60 Vbeta and 13 Jbeta primers. Clones were read by immunoSEQ multiplex PCR, and TCRdb kept only the in-frame ones, dropping some. The sample has 100,000 to 150,000 clones, over 65% seen once. CDR1 is MDHEN and CDR2 is SYDVKM in the germline V gene. The CDR3 contains 15 residues. Trimming left V 3 bases short and J 9 bases short, with 17 bases between. The sample consisted of PBMCs. The sequence came from a man aged 25 to 40 in good health and CMV-seropositive. The V and J genes are TRBV28 and TRBJ2-2; TRBD2 might be the D (6 bases). CDR3 sequence reads: CASSLGSGVARELFF. The CDR3 nucleotides read TGTGCCAGCAGTTTGGGTAGCGGAGTAGCCCGGGAGCTGTTTTTT.